Below, one T cell receptor beta chain is given with its context. The data are from a study of T cells in Graves' hyperthyroidism and ophthalmopathy. Germline loops: CDR1 LNHNV, CDR2 YYDKDF (reference sequence). The CDR3 has 14 amino acids. V gave up 6 bases and J gave up 4 bases; unmatched junction bases: 5. What was amplified from RNA transcripts were TCR beta CDR3 regions. HTBI primers were used for first-round RT-PCR of the TCR CDR3. TCRdb used MiXCR to reprocess the multiplex PCR reads, holding one entry per CDR3 protein. This sample has 730,000 or so distinct CDR3 sequences; roughly 20% occur once, and the top ten carry roughly a sixth.

The specimen was blood. The sequence was obtained from a woman in her forties or fifties with Graves' hyperthyroidism that later progressed to Graves' ophthalmopathy. The chain has TRBV15 and TRBJ1-5, with 8 bases aligning to TRBD1. CDR3 loop: CATSQDRVNQPQHF. The CDR3 DNA is TGTGCCACCAGTCAGGACAGGGTTAATCAGCCCCAGCATTTT.